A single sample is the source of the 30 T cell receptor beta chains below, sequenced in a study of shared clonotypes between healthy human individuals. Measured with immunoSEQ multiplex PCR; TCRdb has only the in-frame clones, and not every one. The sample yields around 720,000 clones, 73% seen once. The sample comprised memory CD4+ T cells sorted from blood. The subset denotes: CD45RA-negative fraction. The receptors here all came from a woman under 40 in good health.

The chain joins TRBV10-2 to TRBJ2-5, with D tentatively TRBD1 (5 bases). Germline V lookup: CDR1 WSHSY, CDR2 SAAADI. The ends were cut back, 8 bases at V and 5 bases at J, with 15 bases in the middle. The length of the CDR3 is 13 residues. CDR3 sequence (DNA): TGCGCCAGCGCCTGGGGCCAGAGCGAGACCCAGTACTTC. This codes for CASAWGQSETQYF.

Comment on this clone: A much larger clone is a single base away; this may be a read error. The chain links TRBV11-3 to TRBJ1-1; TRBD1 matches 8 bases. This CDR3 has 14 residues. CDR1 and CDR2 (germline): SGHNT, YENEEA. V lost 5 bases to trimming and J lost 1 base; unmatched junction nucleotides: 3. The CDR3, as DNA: TGTGCCAGCAGCCCCGGGACAGGGAACACTGAAGCTTTCTTT. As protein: CASSPGTGNTEAFF.

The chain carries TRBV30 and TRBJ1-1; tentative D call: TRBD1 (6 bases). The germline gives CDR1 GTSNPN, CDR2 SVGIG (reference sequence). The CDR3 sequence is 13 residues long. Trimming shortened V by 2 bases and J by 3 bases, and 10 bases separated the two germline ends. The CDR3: CAWSRGWDTEAFF. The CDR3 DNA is TGTGCCTGGAGTAGGGGGTGGGACACTGAAGCTTTCTTT. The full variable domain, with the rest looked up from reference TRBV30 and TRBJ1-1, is SQTIHQWPATLVQPVGSPLSLECTVEGTSNPNLYWYRQAAGRGLQLLFYSVGIGQISSEVPQNLSASRPQDRQFILSSKKLLLSDSGFYLCAWSRGWDTEAFFGQGTRLTVV.

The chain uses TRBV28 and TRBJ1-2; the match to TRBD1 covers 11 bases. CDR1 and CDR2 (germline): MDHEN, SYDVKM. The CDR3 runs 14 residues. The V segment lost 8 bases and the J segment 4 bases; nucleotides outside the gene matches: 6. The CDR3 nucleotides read TGTGCCAGCGAAAGGACAGGGGGCGGCTATGGCTACACCTTC. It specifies CASERTGGGYGYTF.

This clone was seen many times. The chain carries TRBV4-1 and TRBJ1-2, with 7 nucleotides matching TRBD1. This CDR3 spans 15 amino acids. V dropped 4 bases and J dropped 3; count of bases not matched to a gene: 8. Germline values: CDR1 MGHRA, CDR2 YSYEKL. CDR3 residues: CASSLGGGDHYGYTF. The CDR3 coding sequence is TGCGCCAGCAGCCTAGGAGGGGGCGATCACTATGGCTACACCTTC.

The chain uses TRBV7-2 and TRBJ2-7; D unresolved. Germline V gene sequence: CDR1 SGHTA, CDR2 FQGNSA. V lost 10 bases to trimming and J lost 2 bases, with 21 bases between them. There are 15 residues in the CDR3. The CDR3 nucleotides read TGTGCCACCTCCCGAAGCGTACTTTTAACCTACGAGCAGTACTTC. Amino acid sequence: CATSRSVLLTYEQYF.

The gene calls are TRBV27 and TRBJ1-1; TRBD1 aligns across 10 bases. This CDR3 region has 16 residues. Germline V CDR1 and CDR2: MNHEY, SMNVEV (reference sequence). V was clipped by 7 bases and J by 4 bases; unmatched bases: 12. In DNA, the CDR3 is TGTGCCAGCAACCCCGGGACAGGGGTCTCTCGCACTGAAGCTTTCTTT. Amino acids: CASNPGTGVSRTEAFF.

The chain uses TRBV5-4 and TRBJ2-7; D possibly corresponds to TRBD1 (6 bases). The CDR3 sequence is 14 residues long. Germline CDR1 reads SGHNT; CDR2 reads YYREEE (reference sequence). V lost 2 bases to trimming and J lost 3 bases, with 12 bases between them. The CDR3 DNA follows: TGTGCCAGCAGCTTAGGGACAAGGAGCTACGAGCAGTACTTC. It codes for CASSLGTRSYEQYF.

The DNA for the CDR3 is TGTGCCAGCAGCTTCCGGCAGGGAACGCGCGGCTACACCTTC. Protein sequence: CASSFRQGTRGYTF. V is TRBV28 and J is TRBJ1-2; tentatively, D is TRBD1 (5 bases). Between the trimmed V and J ends, which lost 6 bases and 8 bases, there was a span of 19 bases. This CDR3 region has 14 residues. Germline assignment: CDR1 MDHEN and CDR2 SYDVKM.

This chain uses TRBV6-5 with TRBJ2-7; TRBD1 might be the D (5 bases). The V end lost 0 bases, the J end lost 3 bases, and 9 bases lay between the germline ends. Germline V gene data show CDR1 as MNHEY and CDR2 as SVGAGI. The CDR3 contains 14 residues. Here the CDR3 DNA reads TGTGCCAGCAGTTACTCGCCGGACAACTACGAGCAGTACTTC. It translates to CASSYSPDNYEQYF.

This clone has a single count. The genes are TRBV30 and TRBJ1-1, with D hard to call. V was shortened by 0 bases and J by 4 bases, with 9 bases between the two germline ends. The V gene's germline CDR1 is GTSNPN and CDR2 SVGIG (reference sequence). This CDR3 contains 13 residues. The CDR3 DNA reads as TGTGCCTGGAGTGTTCTAGCTCCCACTGAAGCTTTCTTT. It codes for CAWSVLAPTEAFF. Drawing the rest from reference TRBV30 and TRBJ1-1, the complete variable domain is SQTIHQWPATLVQPVGSPLSLECTVEGTSNPNLYWYRQAAGRGLQLLFYSVGIGQISSEVPQNLSASRPQDRQFILSSKKLLLSDSGFYLCAWSVLAPTEAFFGQGTRLTVV.

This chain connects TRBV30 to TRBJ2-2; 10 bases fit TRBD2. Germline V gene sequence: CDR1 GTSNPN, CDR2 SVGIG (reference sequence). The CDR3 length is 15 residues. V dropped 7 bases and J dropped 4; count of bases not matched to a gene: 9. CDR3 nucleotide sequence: TGTGCCTCGGGAGCGGGAGGGCCGGGCACCGGGGAGCTGTTTTTT. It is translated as CASGAGGPGTGELFF.

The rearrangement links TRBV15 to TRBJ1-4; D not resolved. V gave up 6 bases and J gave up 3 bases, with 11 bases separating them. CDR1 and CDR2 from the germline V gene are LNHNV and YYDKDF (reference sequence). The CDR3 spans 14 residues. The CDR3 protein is CATSVGIANEKLFF. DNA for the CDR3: TGTGCCACCAGTGTAGGCATAGCTAATGAAAAACTGTTTTTT.

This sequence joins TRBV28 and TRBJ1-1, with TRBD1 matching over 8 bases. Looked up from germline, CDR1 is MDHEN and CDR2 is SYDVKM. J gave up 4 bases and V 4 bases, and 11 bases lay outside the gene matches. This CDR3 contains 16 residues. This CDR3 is CASSSTLQGAFTEAFF. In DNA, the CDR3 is TGTGCCAGCAGTTCTACCCTTCAGGGGGCGTTCACTGAAGCTTTCTTT.

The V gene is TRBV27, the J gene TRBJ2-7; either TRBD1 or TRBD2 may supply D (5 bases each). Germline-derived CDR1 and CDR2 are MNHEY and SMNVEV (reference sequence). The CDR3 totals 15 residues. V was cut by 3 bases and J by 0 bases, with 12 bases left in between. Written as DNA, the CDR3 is TGTGCCAGCAGTTTTATCTCAGGGAGCTCCTACGAGCAGTACTTC. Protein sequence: CASSFISGSSYEQYF.

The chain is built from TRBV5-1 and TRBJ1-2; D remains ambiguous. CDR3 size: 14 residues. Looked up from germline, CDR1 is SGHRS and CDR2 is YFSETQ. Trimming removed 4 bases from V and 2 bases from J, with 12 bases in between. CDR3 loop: CASSRLETNYGYTF. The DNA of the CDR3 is TGCGCCAGCAGCCGTCTCGAAACGAACTATGGCTACACCTTC.

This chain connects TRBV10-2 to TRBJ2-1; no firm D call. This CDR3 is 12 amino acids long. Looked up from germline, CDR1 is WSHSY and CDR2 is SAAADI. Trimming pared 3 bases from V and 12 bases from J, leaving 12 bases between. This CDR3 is CASSDSGVGQFF. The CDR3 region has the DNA TGCGCCAGCAGTGATTCTGGGGTCGGGCAGTTCTTC.

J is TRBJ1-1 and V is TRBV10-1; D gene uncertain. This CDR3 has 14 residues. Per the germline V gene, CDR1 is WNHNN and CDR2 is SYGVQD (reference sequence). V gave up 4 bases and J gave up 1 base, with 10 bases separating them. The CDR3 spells CASSVAGTNTEAFF. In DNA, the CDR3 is TGCGCCAGCAGTGTCGCAGGAACGAACACTGAAGCTTTCTTT.

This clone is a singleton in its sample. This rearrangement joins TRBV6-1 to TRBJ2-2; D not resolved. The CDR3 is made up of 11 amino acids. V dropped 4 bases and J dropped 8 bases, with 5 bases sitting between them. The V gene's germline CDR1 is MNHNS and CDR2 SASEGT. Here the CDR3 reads CASSVEGELFF. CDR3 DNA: TGTGCCAGCAGTGTGGAGGGGGAGCTGTTTTTT.

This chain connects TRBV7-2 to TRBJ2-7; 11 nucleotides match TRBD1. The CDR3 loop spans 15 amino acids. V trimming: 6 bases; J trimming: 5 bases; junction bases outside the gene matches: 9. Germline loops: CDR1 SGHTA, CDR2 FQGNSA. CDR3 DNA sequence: TGTGCCAGCAGTCCTGGACAGGGGGCAGTGCACGAGCAGTACTTC. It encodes CASSPGQGAVHEQYF.

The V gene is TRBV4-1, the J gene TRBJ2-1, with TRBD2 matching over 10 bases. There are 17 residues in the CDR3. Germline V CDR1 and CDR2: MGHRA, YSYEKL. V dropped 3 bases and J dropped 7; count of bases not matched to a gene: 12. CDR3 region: CASSQIPLAGVLNEQFF. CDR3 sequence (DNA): TGCGCCAGCAGCCAGATTCCCCTAGCGGGAGTCTTGAATGAGCAGTTCTTC.

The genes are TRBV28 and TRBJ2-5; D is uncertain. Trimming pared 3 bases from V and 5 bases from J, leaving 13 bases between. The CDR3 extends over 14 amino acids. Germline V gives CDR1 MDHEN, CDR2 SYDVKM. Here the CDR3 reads CASSFRARKETQYF. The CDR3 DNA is TGTGCCAGCAGTTTTCGGGCTCGGAAGGAGACCCAGTACTTC.

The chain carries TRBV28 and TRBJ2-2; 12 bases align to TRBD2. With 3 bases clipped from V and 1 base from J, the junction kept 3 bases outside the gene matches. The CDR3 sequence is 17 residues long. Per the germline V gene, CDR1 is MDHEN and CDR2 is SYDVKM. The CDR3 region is CASSLTSGRLNTGELFF. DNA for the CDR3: TGTGCCAGCAGTTTGACTAGCGGGAGACTGAACACCGGGGAGCTGTTTTTT.

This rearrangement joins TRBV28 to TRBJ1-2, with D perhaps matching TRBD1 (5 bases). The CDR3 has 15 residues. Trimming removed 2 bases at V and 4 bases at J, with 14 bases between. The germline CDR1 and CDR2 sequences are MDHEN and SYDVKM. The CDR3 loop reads CASSLVKEGPYGYTF. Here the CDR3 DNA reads TGTGCCAGCAGTTTAGTTAAAGAGGGGCCCTATGGCTACACCTTC.

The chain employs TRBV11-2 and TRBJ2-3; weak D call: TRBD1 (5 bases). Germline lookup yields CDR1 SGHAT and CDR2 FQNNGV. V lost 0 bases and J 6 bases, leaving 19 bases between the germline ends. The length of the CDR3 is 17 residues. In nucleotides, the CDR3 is TGTGCCAGCAGCTTAGATCGATTAAGGGGTTACGCGGATACGCAGTATTTT. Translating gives CASSLDRLRGYADTQYF.

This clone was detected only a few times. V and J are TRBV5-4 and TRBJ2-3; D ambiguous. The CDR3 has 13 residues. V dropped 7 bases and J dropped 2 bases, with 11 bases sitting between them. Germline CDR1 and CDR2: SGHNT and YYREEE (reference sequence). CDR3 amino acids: CASGGHDTDTQYF. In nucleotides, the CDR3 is TGTGCCAGCGGCGGCCACGACACAGATACGCAGTATTTT.

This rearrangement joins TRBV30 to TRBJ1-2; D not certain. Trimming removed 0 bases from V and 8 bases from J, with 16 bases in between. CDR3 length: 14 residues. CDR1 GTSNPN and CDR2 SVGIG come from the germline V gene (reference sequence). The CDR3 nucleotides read TGTGCCTGGAGTGTACCAGGACGGCTATGGGGCTACACCTTC. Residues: CAWSVPGRLWGYTF.

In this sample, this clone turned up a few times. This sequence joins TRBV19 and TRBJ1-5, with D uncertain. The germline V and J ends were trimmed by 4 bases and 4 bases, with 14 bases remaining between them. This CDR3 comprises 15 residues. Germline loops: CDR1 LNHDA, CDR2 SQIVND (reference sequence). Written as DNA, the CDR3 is TGTGCCAGTAGTAATGGGTTAGGGCGTAATCAGCCCCAGCATTTT. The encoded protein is CASSNGLGRNQPQHF.

The CDR3 DNA follows: TGTGCCAGCAGTTTGGAATCGGGGGCGCCCACCGGGGAGCTGTTTTTT. Amino acid sequence: CASSLESGAPTGELFF. The chain joins TRBV28 to TRBJ2-2; D possibly uses TRBD1 or TRBD2 (6 bases each). V was pared by 3 bases and J by 4 bases, with 15 bases between. This CDR3 contains 16 residues. Germline CDR1 is MDHEN and CDR2 is SYDVKM.

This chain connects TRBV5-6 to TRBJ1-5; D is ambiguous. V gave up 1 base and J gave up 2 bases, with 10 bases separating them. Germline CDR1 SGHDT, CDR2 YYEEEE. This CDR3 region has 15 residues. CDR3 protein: CASSLRTPGNQPQHF. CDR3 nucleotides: TGTGCCAGCAGCTTGAGGACTCCGGGCAATCAGCCCCAGCATTTT. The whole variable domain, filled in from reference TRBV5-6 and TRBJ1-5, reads DAGVTQSPTHLIKTRGQQVTLRCSPKSGHDTVSWYQQALGQGPQFIFQYYEEEERQRGNFPDRFSGHQFPNYSSELNVNALLLGDSALYLCASSLRTPGNQPQHFGDGTRLSIL.